This T cell receptor (beta chain) was documented in a study of CD8 T cells in ankylosing spondylitis (dated by TCRdb to the late 2010s). Regarding the study in general: T cell receptor beta repertoires were profiled in healthy donors and ankylosing spondylitis patients so that disease-linked TCR variants could be found. The full study cohort was made up of 25 ankylosing spondylitis patients and roughly 100 healthy donors. Samples of peripheral blood were taken, and for ankylosing spondylitis patients, synovial fluid was collected as well.

This clonotype was counted between two and nine times. Its antigen is still unknown. No quality values exist for individual bases; no much larger clone is one base distant. The instrument given in TCRdb is Illumina HiSeq 2500. TCR beta libraries were prepared by quantitative 5'-RACE with molecular barcodes. In the paper's pipeline: A new computational method, built on a probabilistic model of VDJ rearrangement, was used to identify disease-linked TCR variants. Using fastp trimming at Q25 and MiXCR clonotype assembly, TCRdb reanalyzed the public sequencing data and kept in-frame beta chains. Rows are unified per CDR3 protein, each entry keeping the most common DNA and genes. TCRdb's processing, not the authors' own work, is the source of the V and J calls. The sample table holds about 540,000 distinct CDR3 sequences, of which about 13% were seen once. The ten biggest clones cover over 6.5% of the sample.

The research as a whole found: Some TCR beta motif variants had previously been reported in synovial fluid and blood of reactive arthritis patients, which suggested common disease-initiation mechanisms. The disease-linked clones had a CD8+ phenotype and were found at relatively low frequencies in peripheral blood. Significant enrichment of the disease-linked clones was reported in matched synovial fluid samples from ankylosing spondylitis patients. Blood from ankylosing spondylitis patients appeared to be characterized by a TCR beta motif composed of about 8 highly homologous amino acid variants.

The specimen sequenced was blood, either unsorted or a sorted T cell fraction (not recorded which). The sequence came from a male donor with ankylosing spondylitis.

In nucleotide form, the sequence is TGTGCCAGCAGTGGGGACAGGGGCAATCAGCCCCAGCATTTT. Its protein reads: CASSGDRGNQPQHF. The sequence links TRBV6-1 to TRBJ1-5, with TRBD1 matching 9 junction bases. The CDR3 goes from the cysteine to the phenylalanine over 14 residues. The entry retains the CDR3 DNA only, 42 bases that are in frame from base 1. Looking up the germline V gene yields CDR1 MNHNS and CDR2 SASEGT. V trim: 4 bases; J trim: 2 bases; unmatched bases: 0.